These 13 T cell receptor beta chains share one sample of origin, sequenced in a study of blood T cell repertoires in COVID-19. TCRdb's copy holds only in-frame clones and misses some; the assay was immunoSEQ multiplex PCR. The table has around 310,000 clones, around 91% seen once. Sequenced sample: peripheral blood. These receptors were obtained from a woman in her thirties or forties with COVID-19, enrolled during active disease.

The V and J genes are TRBV6-5 and TRBJ2-3; 8 nucleotides match TRBD1. Trimming at V came to 2 bases and at J to 5 bases, leaving 6 bases not matched to a gene. CDR1 is MNHEY and CDR2 is SVGAGI in the germline V gene. The CDR3 is 15 residues long. The CDR3 sequence: CASSYLDRGRDTQYF. The CDR3 DNA reads TGTGCCAGCAGTTACCTAGACAGGGGCAGAGATACGCAGTATTTT.

This clone was seen only a few times. V is TRBV27 and J is TRBJ2-3; TRBD2 matches 7 bases. The CDR3 sequence is 14 residues long. V gave up 8 bases and J gave up 6 bases; unmatched junction bases: 11. CDR1 is MNHEY, CDR2 SMNVEV, per germline (reference sequence). Written as DNA, the CDR3 is TGTGCCAGCGGTGAGCGGGACGGCCAGGATACGCAGTATTTT. Its translation: CASGERDGQDTQYF.

CDR3 sequence: CASSLAAQTEAFF. CDR3 nucleotide sequence: TGTGCCAGCAGTTTAGCAGCGCAGACTGAAGCTTTCTTT. This sequence joins TRBV12-3 or TRBV12-4 and TRBJ1-1; the D is unclear. The CDR3 length is 13 residues. V shed 0 bases and J shed 5 bases, with 7 bases lying between them.

The genes are TRBV5-1 and TRBJ2-5, with D possibly TRBD2 on 5 matching bases. Trimming cost V 4 bases and J 1 base, with 14 bases left between them. This CDR3 spans 15 amino acids. Germline-derived CDR1 and CDR2 are SGHRS and YFSETQ. DNA for the CDR3: TGCGCCAGCAGCGACATCCCGGGGTCCCAAGAGACCCAGTACTTC. Translating gives CASSDIPGSQETQYF.

As to this clone: Other DNA variants within this sample encode the same CDR3. J is TRBJ1-2 and V is TRBV28, with 8 bases lining up with TRBD1. Germline-derived CDR1 and CDR2 are MDHEN and SYDVKM. Germline trimming cut 6 bases from V and 7 bases from J; bases unmatched to any gene: 10. This CDR3 has 14 amino acids. The CDR3 DNA is TGTGCCAGCAGCCCCGGGCAGGGGGCGGGTGGCTACACCTTC. Its protein is CASSPGQGAGGYTF.

This chain connects TRBV28 to TRBJ2-1, with TRBD2 identical over 7 bases. V lost 3 bases, J lost 1 base, and 9 bases stayed unmatched. Germline assignment: CDR1 MDHEN and CDR2 SYDVKM. This CDR3 spans 17 amino acids. CDR3 protein: CASSFGFAGVSYNEQFF. The CDR3 DNA is TGTGCCAGCAGTTTTGGTTTCGCGGGAGTGTCCTACAATGAGCAGTTCTTC.

The chain couples TRBV6-2 or TRBV6-3 to TRBJ1-1; 7 nucleotides line up with TRBD1. The junction had 7 bases not matched to a gene; V was cut back by 2 bases and J by 4 bases. The CDR3 covers 15 residues. Germline V gene sequence: CDR1 MNHEY, CDR2 SVGEGT. CDR3 in amino acids: CASSYAAGGPTEAFF. Here the CDR3 DNA reads TGTGCCAGCAGTTACGCAGCAGGGGGGCCCACTGAAGCTTTCTTT.

The chain uses TRBV12-5 and TRBJ2-1; 7 bases map to TRBD1. V dropped 4 bases and J dropped 0; count of bases not matched to a gene: 3. The germline V gene encodes CDR1 LGHNT and CDR2 FRNRAP. This CDR3 has 15 residues. DNA of the CDR3: TGTGCTAGTGGTTCTACAGGGGACTCCTACAATGAGCAGTTCTTC. Its protein product is CASGSTGDSYNEQFF.

The V gene is TRBV4-1, the J gene TRBJ1-2, with D possibly being TRBD1 (6 bases). The V end lost 4 bases, the J end lost 4 bases, and 16 bases lay between the germline ends. Germline V gene data show CDR1 as MGHRA and CDR2 as YSYEKL. This CDR3 has 15 residues. The CDR3 DNA is TGCGCCAGCAGCCCAATTTACAGGGCTGGCTATGGCTACACCTTC. As protein: CASSPIYRAGYGYTF.

V and J are TRBV28 and TRBJ1-6; maybe TRBD1 (6 bases). V lost 6 bases and J lost 2, with 14 bases in between. This CDR3 has 16 amino acids. Germline V lookup: CDR1 MDHEN, CDR2 SYDVKM. CDR3 DNA: TGTGCCAGCAGATGGGGGGGGCCCACCTATAATTCACCCCTCCACTTT. Protein sequence: CASRWGGPTYNSPLHF.

The chain uses TRBV6-2 or TRBV6-3 and TRBJ2-2, with D possibly TRBD2 on 5 matching bases. The V end was cut by 2 bases, the J end by 4 bases, with 14 bases between. The CDR3 has 16 amino acids. Germline V CDR1 and CDR2: MNHEY, SVGEGT. The CDR3 here is CASSYGRPGGTGELFF. DNA of the CDR3: TGTGCCAGCAGTTACGGGCGTCCCGGAGGCACCGGGGAGCTGTTTTTT.

The chain is built from TRBV3-1 (or the pseudogene TRBV3-2) and TRBJ2-2; D ambiguous. The V gene's germline CDR1 is LGHDT and CDR2 YNNKEL (reference sequence). There are 12 residues in the CDR3. The V gene lost 5 bases and the J gene lost 5 bases, with 6 bases spanning the gap. The CDR3, as DNA: TGTGCCAGCAGCTCTCGTACCGGGGAGCTGTTTTTT. It yields the protein CASSSRTGELFF.

The chain employs TRBV7-2 and TRBJ1-6, with a possible D match to TRBD1 (6 bases). CDR3 length equals 15 residues. Germline-derived CDR1 and CDR2 are SGHTA and FQGNSA. The V and J ends lost 0 bases and 10 bases respectively, with 13 bases between them. The DNA for the CDR3 is TGTGCCAGCAGCTTAGCGTTAGGGACAAGGTCACCCCTCCACTTT. Protein sequence: CASSLALGTRSPLHF.